Shown below are 28 T cell receptor beta chains from a single sample sequenced in a study of blood T cell repertoires in COVID-19 (dated by TCRdb to the early 2020s). Libraries were built with the immunoSEQ multiplex PCR assay. TCRdb retrieved this table from immuneACCESS and kept in-frame rearrangements only. Not all clones are present; in checked studies, unresolved V genes account for under half, and no reason is known for the remainder. This sample comprises 130,000 to 150,000 clones, 80% to 90% of them detected only once. The ten most abundant clones make up over 0.8% of the sample. Input material: peripheral blood. The receptors were sampled from a woman aged 45 to 65 with acute or convalescent COVID-19.

This chain connects TRBV5-1 to TRBJ1-2, with D possibly matching TRBD1 (6 bases). The CDR3 totals 12 residues. V lost 6 bases, J lost 4 bases, and 10 bases lay in between. Per germline, CDR1 SGHRS and CDR2 YFSETQ. CDR3 protein: CASTLDSYGYTF. CDR3 nucleotide sequence: TGCGCCAGCACCCTGGACAGCTATGGCTACACCTTC.

The rearrangement joins TRBV7-3 to TRBJ1-1; D gene uncertain. From germline, CDR1 is SGHTA and CDR2 FQGTGA. The CDR3 extends over 13 amino acids. V lost 5 bases, J lost 2 bases, and 9 bases lay in between. In nucleotides, the CDR3 is TGTGCCAGCAGCCTAGCCTATAACACTGAAGCTTTCTTT. Translation: CASSLAYNTEAFF.

This sequence joins TRBV6-5 and TRBJ1-6; D is uncertain. CDR3 length: 16 residues. Germline loops: CDR1 MNHEY, CDR2 SVGAGI. Trimming removed 0 bases from V and 9 bases from J, with 15 bases in between. CDR3 sequence reads: CASSYSEARRGSPLHF. In DNA form, the CDR3 reads TGTGCCAGCAGTTACTCGGAGGCCAGGCGGGGTTCACCCCTCCACTTT.

V gene TRBV9 combines with J gene TRBJ1-6; D may be TRBD1 (5 bases). Trimming removed 0 bases from V and 8 bases from J, with 12 bases in between. The V gene's germline CDR1 is SGDLS and CDR2 YYNGEE. The CDR3 runs to 15 residues. Here the CDR3 reads CASSVESGQDSPLHF. The CDR3 nucleotides read TGTGCCAGCAGCGTAGAGTCAGGGCAAGATTCACCCCTCCACTTT.

This chain links TRBV4-2 with TRBJ2-7; possibly TRBD2 for D (5 bases). This CDR3 comprises 16 residues. V shed 0 bases and J shed 0 bases, with 12 bases lying between them. CDR1 is LGHNA and CDR2 is YNFKEQ in the germline V gene. The CDR3 sequence: CASSQDFQRSSYEQYF. For the CDR3, the DNA is TGTGCCAGCAGCCAAGATTTCCAGCGGAGCTCCTACGAGCAGTACTTC.

In this sample, this clone turned up once. The CDR3: CASSYSDRLNEKLFF. For the CDR3, the DNA is TGTGCCAGCAGTTACTCCGACAGGTTAAATGAAAAACTGTTTTTT. The rearrangement joins TRBV6-5 to TRBJ1-4; D might be TRBD1 (6 bases). Germline lookup yields CDR1 MNHEY and CDR2 SVGAGI. This CDR3 comprises 15 residues. The V end lost 0 bases, the J end lost 5 bases, and 10 bases lay between the germline ends.

V gene TRBV5-4 combines with J gene TRBJ2-7, with TRBD2 matching over 12 bases. The J segment lost 2 bases and the V segment lost 4 bases, leaving 4 bases of the junction unmatched. The CDR3 is 15 amino acids. From germline, CDR1 is SGHNT and CDR2 YYREEE (reference sequence). The CDR3 DNA sequence: TGTGCCAGCAGCGACGGACTAGCGGGACCCTACGAGCAGTACTTC. It translates to CASSDGLAGPYEQYF.

The chain links TRBV5-1 to TRBJ1-1, with 9 bases aligning to TRBD1. The V gene end was trimmed by 4 bases and the J gene end by 2 bases; junction bases not matched to a gene: 3. Germline-derived CDR1 and CDR2 are SGHRS and YFSETQ. CDR3 length: 14 residues. CDR3 DNA sequence: TGCGCCAGCAGCGTGGGACAGGGCAACACTGAAGCTTTCTTT. This translates into CASSVGQGNTEAFF.

This rearrangement joins TRBV10-3 to TRBJ2-1, with TRBD1 matching over 8 bases. The germline gives CDR1 ENHRY, CDR2 SYGVKD. This CDR3 is built from 17 residues. With 0 bases clipped from V and 4 bases from J, the junction kept 8 bases outside the gene matches. The CDR3 reads CAISESGGQGGYNEQFF. In nucleotides, the CDR3 is TGTGCCATCAGTGAGTCGGGAGGACAGGGAGGTTACAATGAGCAGTTCTTC.

V is TRBV7-3 and J is TRBJ2-2; D gene unclear. Trimming removed 5 bases from V and 2 bases from J, with 12 bases in between. The CDR3 length is 15 residues. Per germline, CDR1 SGHTA and CDR2 FQGTGA. The DNA of the CDR3 is TGTGCCAGCAGCGTCGATAGATCCAACACCGGGGAGCTGTTTTTT. Residues: CASSVDRSNTGELFF.

The V and J genes are TRBV20-1 and TRBJ2-3; no reliable D call. Germline CDR1 DFQATT, CDR2 SNEGSKA (reference sequence). Between the trimmed V and J ends, which lost 6 bases and 3 bases, there was a span of 7 bases. This CDR3 contains 11 residues. This CDR3 reads CSAPLTDTQYF. CDR3 in DNA: TGCAGTGCCCCTCTGACAGATACGCAGTATTTT.

The chain is built from TRBV9 and TRBJ1-2; 8 bases are a match to TRBD1. Trimming at V came to 3 bases and at J to 0 bases, leaving 4 bases not matched to a gene. The CDR3 loop spans 15 amino acids. Germline assignment: CDR1 SGDLS and CDR2 YYNGEE. The CDR3 reads CASSARGQANYGYTF. CDR3 nucleotide sequence: TGTGCCAGCAGCGCCCGGGGACAGGCTAACTATGGCTACACCTTC.

The CDR3 DNA reads as TGCAGCGTGGCTGGAGAGGACACTGAAGCTTTCTTT. Amino acids: CSVAGEDTEAFF. V gene TRBV29-1 combines with J gene TRBJ1-1; no definite D call. V was clipped by 6 bases and J by 3 bases, with 11 bases between them. Germline CDR1 is SQVTM and CDR2 is ANQGSEA. This CDR3 contains 12 residues.

V is TRBV3-1 (or the pseudogene TRBV3-2) and J is TRBJ2-4; D gene unclear. The CDR3 sequence is 14 residues long. V was pared by 1 base and J by 3 bases, with 7 bases between. Germline V CDR1 and CDR2: LGHDT, YNNKEL (reference sequence). CDR3 residues: CASSQGNYKNIQYF. As DNA, the CDR3 is TGTGCCAGCAGCCAAGGTAACTACAAAAACATTCAGTACTTC.

V usage is TRBV5-6 and J usage is TRBJ1-6; a weak D match, TRBD1 (6 bases). The CDR3 runs to 14 residues. Trimming removed 4 bases at V and 10 bases at J, with 15 bases between. Germline lookup yields CDR1 SGHDT and CDR2 YYEEEE. The CDR3 DNA reads TGTGCCAGCAGCCTGGATGGGGGCAGGTCACCCCTCCACTTT. Its translation is CASSLDGGRSPLHF.

The CDR3 loop reads CASSYGQGAPNYGYTF. The CDR3 nucleotides read TGTGCCAGCAGTTATGGACAGGGGGCGCCTAACTATGGCTACACCTTC. The gene calls are TRBV6-6 and TRBJ1-2; 11 bases line up with TRBD1. CDR1 is MNHNY and CDR2 is SVGAGI in the germline V gene (reference sequence). The CDR3 sequence is 16 residues long. Losses at the gene ends were 3 bases for V and 0 bases for J; bases not matched to a gene: 3.

This clone was picked up a small number of times. The rearrangement links TRBV20-1 to TRBJ2-7; 10 nucleotides line up with TRBD2. With V trimmed by 3 bases and J by 2 bases, 10 bases remained unmatched. This CDR3 has 16 residues. The germline CDR1 and CDR2 sequences are DFQATT and SNEGSKA (reference sequence). CDR3 amino acids: CSASFLAGAGAYEQYF. As DNA, the CDR3 is TGCAGTGCTAGTTTTCTAGCGGGAGCAGGGGCCTACGAGCAGTACTTC.

The rearrangement links TRBV19 to TRBJ1-2, with D maybe TRBD1 (5 bases). The germline CDR1 and CDR2 sequences are LNHDA and SQIVND (reference sequence). Trimming left V 6 bases short and J 5 bases short, with 7 bases between. CDR3 size: 11 residues. CDR3 loop: CASRQVYGYTF. The CDR3 DNA is TGTGCCAGTAGACAGGTTTATGGCTACACCTTC. Full variable domain (rest looked up from reference TRBV19 and TRBJ1-2): DGGITQSPKYLFRKEGQNVTLSCEQNLNHDAMYWYRQDPGQGLRLIYYSQIVNDFQKGDIAEGYSVSREKKESFPLTVTSAQKNPTAFYLCASRQVYGYTFGSGTRLTVV.

The gene calls are TRBV19 and TRBJ2-2; 8 bases line up with TRBD2. Germline V gene sequence: CDR1 LNHDA, CDR2 SQIVND (reference sequence). The CDR3 extends over 16 amino acids. V shed 8 bases, J shed 4 bases, and the junction held 12 bases outside the gene matches. The DNA for the CDR3 is TGTGCCAGTTTAATTTCGGGGGGGCCCAGCACCGGGGAGCTGTTTTTT. Protein sequence: CASLISGGPSTGELFF. Filled out from reference TRBV19 and TRBJ2-2, the complete variable domain reads DGGITQSPKYLFRKEGQNVTLSCEQNLNHDAMYWYRQDPGQGLRLIYYSQIVNDFQKGDIAEGYSVSREKKESFPLTVTSAQKNPTAFYLCASLISGGPSTGELFFGEGSRLTVL.

This clone was detected only a few times. The CDR3 DNA reads TGTGCCAGCAGTTACTCTTCAGGGGAACGGGGCTATGGCTACACCTTC. Translating it yields CASSYSSGERGYGYTF. The rearrangement uses TRBV6-5 and TRBJ1-2; tentatively, D is TRBD1 (6 bases). CDR1 and CDR2 (germline): MNHEY, SVGAGI. The CDR3 contains 16 residues. The germline V and J ends were trimmed by 0 bases and 4 bases, with 15 bases remaining between them.

This clone was counted once. This chain joins TRBV6-6 and TRBJ2-3; D is possibly TRBD2 (10 bases). CDR3 size: 19 residues. V lost 5 bases and J lost 2, with 26 bases in between. Germline V lookup: CDR1 MNHNY, CDR2 SVGAGI (reference sequence). The CDR3: CASSPRDRVSGRATDTQYF. The CDR3 DNA is TGTGCCAGCAGTCCCCGGGACAGGGTCAGCGGGAGGGCCACAGATACGCAGTATTTT.

The V call is TRBV7-3, the J call TRBJ1-6; tentatively, D is TRBD1 (6 bases). There are 15 residues in the CDR3. Germline V gene lookup returns CDR1 SGHTA and CDR2 FQGTGA. V lost 5 bases and J 5 bases, leaving 13 bases between the germline ends. In DNA form, the CDR3 reads TGTGCCAGCAGCGCCATGGGGGCAAATAATTCACCCCTCCACTTT. It is translated as CASSAMGANNSPLHF. Combining the CDR3 with reference TRBV7-3 and TRBJ1-6 gives the whole variable domain GAGVSQTPSNKVTEKGKYVELRCDPISGHTALYWYRQSLGQGPEFLIYFQGTGAADDSGLPNDRFFAVRPEGSVSTLKIQRTERGDSAVYLCASSAMGANNSPLHFGNGTRLTVT.

The genes are TRBV10-3 and TRBJ2-3; 8 bases fit TRBD2. The CDR3 is 15 amino acids. V lost 4 bases and J lost 3; bases outside the gene matches: 6. Germline CDR1 reads ENHRY; CDR2 reads SYGVKD. CDR3 in DNA: TGTGCCATCAGTGTGAGCGGGGGCCCTACAGATACGCAGTATTTT. It is translated as CAISVSGGPTDTQYF.

This rearrangement joins TRBV6-1 to TRBJ2-7; no clear D. The CDR3 is 13 amino acids. Per germline, CDR1 MNHNS and CDR2 SASEGT. V dropped 3 bases and J dropped 2 bases, with 8 bases sitting between them. Written as DNA, the CDR3 is TGTGCCAGCAGTGAGAGGAATCCCTACGAGCAGTACTTC. Translating it yields CASSERNPYEQYF.

This chain joins TRBV3-1 (or the pseudogene TRBV3-2) and TRBJ2-1; 13 bases line up with TRBD2. The CDR3 length is 16 residues. Trimming took 1 base from V and 8 from J; bases not matched to a gene: 5. Germline lookup yields CDR1 LGHDT and CDR2 YNNKEL (reference sequence). The CDR3 region has the DNA TGTGCCAGCAGCCAAGGACTAGCGGGAGGTAACGATGAGCAGTTCTTC. Translated: CASSQGLAGGNDEQFF.

The rearrangement joins TRBV6-5 to TRBJ2-3; TRBD2 matches 10 bases. The V gene's germline CDR1 is MNHEY and CDR2 SVGAGI. This CDR3 has 15 amino acids. The J segment lost 2 bases and the V segment lost 5 bases, leaving 4 bases of the junction unmatched. In nucleotides, the CDR3 is TGTGCCAGCAGTCGGGGACTAGCGCCCACAGATACGCAGTATTTT. Protein: CASSRGLAPTDTQYF.

The rearrangement links TRBV27 to TRBJ2-7; the D gene is possibly TRBD1 (5 bases). Trimming cost V 2 bases and J 3 bases, with 11 bases left between them. Germline values: CDR1 MNHEY, CDR2 SMNVEV (reference sequence). This CDR3 has 14 residues. DNA for the CDR3: TGTGCCAGCAGTTTACAGGGCCGGGTCTACGAGCAGTACTTC. Translating gives CASSLQGRVYEQYF.

The V call is TRBV27, the J call TRBJ1-1; D is perhaps TRBD1 (6 bases). Per the germline V gene, CDR1 is MNHEY and CDR2 is SMNVEV (reference sequence). This CDR3 is 13 amino acids long. The germline V and J ends were trimmed by 5 bases and 4 bases, with 11 bases remaining between them. The CDR3 bases are TGTGCCAGCAGTCATTTAGGGGGCACTGAAGCTTTCTTT. Translated, it gives CASSHLGGTEAFF.